The 16 T cell receptor beta chains below were found in one sample sequenced in a study of sequential checkpoint blockade in melanoma. Documented treatment: randomized to nivolumab then ipilimumab (arm A) or the reverse (arm B). Data came from immunoSEQ multiplex PCR; TCRdb stores just in-frame clones and leaves some out. Of around 19,000 clones in the sample, roughly 73% were seen once. The starting material was tumor tissue (inferred from file names), obtained from a patient given nivolumab and ipilimumab in sequence. Receptors originate from a human donor with melanoma.

This rearrangement joins TRBV27 to TRBJ1-2, with 7 bases that match TRBD1. The CDR3 spans 13 residues. Losses at the gene ends were 5 bases for V and 8 bases for J; bases not matched to a gene: 8. Germline V gene sequence: CDR1 MNHEY, CDR2 SMNVEV (reference sequence). The CDR3 DNA sequence: TGTGCCAGCAGTCTCGGGACAGCATCCGGCTACACCTTC. It yields the protein CASSLGTASGYTF.

The chain uses TRBV11-3 and TRBJ2-2; 7 bases map to TRBD1. CDR3 length: 15 residues. Per the germline V gene, CDR1 is SGHNT and CDR2 is YENEEA. Trimming cost V 6 bases and J 5 bases; bases outside gene matches: 9. The CDR3 reads CASRAGGVETGELFF. CDR3 DNA: TGTGCCAGCAGAGCAGGGGGAGTGGAAACCGGGGAGCTGTTTTTT.

J is TRBJ1-2 and V is TRBV11-3, with no clear D. Trimming took off 2 bases at V and 0 bases at J, with 10 bases between the two ends. The germline V gene encodes CDR1 SGHNT and CDR2 YENEEA. This CDR3 has 15 residues. As DNA, the CDR3 is TGTGCCAGCAGCTTAAGACCAGGCACTAACTATGGCTACACCTTC. It yields the protein CASSLRPGTNYGYTF. Using reference TRBV11-3 and TRBJ1-2 for the parts outside the CDR3, the full variable domain is EAGVVQSPRYKIIEKKQPVAFWCNPISGHNTLYWYLQNLGQGPELLIRYENEEAVDDSQLPKDRFSAERLKGVDSTLKIQPAELGDSAVYLCASSLRPGTNYGYTFGSGTRLTVV.

CDR3 sequence (DNA): TGTGCCAGTTCGGACAGGGGTCACGAGCAGTACTTC. It is translated as CASSDRGHEQYF. The V gene is TRBV28, the J gene TRBJ2-7, with TRBD1 matching 9 bases. Germline V gene data show CDR1 as MDHEN and CDR2 as SYDVKM. This CDR3 comprises 12 residues. With 9 bases clipped from V and 5 bases from J, the junction kept 5 bases outside the gene matches.

The gene calls are TRBV28 and TRBJ2-7; TRBD2 matches at 9 bases. V trimming: 3 bases; J trimming: 6 bases; junction bases outside the gene matches: 18. CDR1 is MDHEN, CDR2 SYDVKM, per germline. This CDR3 is 18 amino acids long. Here the CDR3 DNA reads TGTGCCAGCAGTTTGTTGGGGAGCCCAGGTCTAGCGGGATTCGAGCAGTACTTC. Protein product: CASSLLGSPGLAGFEQYF.

This clone was counted a single time. This chain joins TRBV7-7 and TRBJ2-2; D is ambiguous. This CDR3 contains 15 residues. In germline, CDR1 is SSHAT, CDR2 FNYEAQ (reference sequence). With 3 bases removed from V and 1 base from J, the gap between germline ends came to 9 bases. CDR3 nucleotide sequence: TGTGCCAGCAGCTTTACATCGGGGAACACCGGGGAGCTGTTTTTT. Amino acid sequence: CASSFTSGNTGELFF.

V is TRBV27 and J is TRBJ2-1, with 11 bases lining up with TRBD2. This CDR3 is built from 16 residues. Germline-derived CDR1 and CDR2 are MNHEY and SMNVEV (reference sequence). V trimming: 5 bases; J trimming: 5 bases; junction bases outside the gene matches: 8. Here the CDR3 reads CASSPYSGRANNEQFF. CDR3 sequence (DNA): TGTGCCAGCAGTCCCTATAGCGGGAGGGCCAACAATGAGCAGTTCTTC.

This clone was seen a handful of times. This chain joins TRBV11-3 and TRBJ1-5; D not certain. CDR3 length: 14 residues. Germline values: CDR1 SGHNT, CDR2 YENEEA. V was pared by 4 bases and J by 4 bases, with 11 bases between. The CDR3 here is CASSWGGRNQPQHF. CDR3 DNA sequence: TGTGCCAGCAGCTGGGGAGGACGGAATCAGCCCCAGCATTTT.

The genes are TRBV30 and TRBJ2-7, with a tentative D call TRBD2 (6 bases). Germline-derived CDR1 and CDR2 are GTSNPN and SVGIG (reference sequence). The CDR3 spans 15 residues. The germline V and J ends were trimmed by 0 bases and 0 bases, with 12 bases remaining between them. CDR3: CAWSVRGDFSYEQYF. The CDR3 region has the DNA TGTGCCTGGAGTGTACGAGGGGACTTCTCCTACGAGCAGTACTTC.

The rearrangement joins TRBV5-1 to TRBJ1-1, with 9 positions matching TRBD1. CDR1 and CDR2 (germline): SGHRS, YFSETQ. J lost 4 bases, V lost 4 bases, and 11 bases had no gene match. The CDR3 runs 16 residues. In DNA, the CDR3 is TGCGCCAGCAGCCTACATTTGGGACAGGGAGGCACTGAAGCTTTCTTT. Protein sequence: CASSLHLGQGGTEAFF.

This clone was seen only once. The rearrangement joins TRBV18 to TRBJ2-5, with D maybe TRBD1 (5 bases). Germline CDR1 KGHSH, CDR2 LQKENI. Trimming stripped 1 base from V and 4 bases from J, with 7 bases between. CDR3 length: 13 residues. The CDR3 protein is CASSPLRGETQYF. The CDR3, as DNA: TGTGCCAGCTCACCACTAAGGGGAGAGACCCAGTACTTC.

The chain links TRBV18 to TRBJ2-2; TRBD2 aligns across 8 bases. CDR1 and CDR2 (germline): KGHSH, LQKENI. The trim removed 2 bases at V and 9 bases at J, leaving 2 bases unmatched. The CDR3 spans 13 residues. CDR3 residues: CASSPVAGRELFF. For the CDR3, the DNA is TGTGCCAGCTCACCAGTAGCGGGAAGGGAGCTGTTTTTT.

The gene calls are TRBV10-2 and TRBJ1-2; 8 bases map to TRBD1. The V gene end was trimmed by 5 bases and the J gene end by 2 bases; junction bases not matched to a gene: 13. Germline CDR1 WSHSY, CDR2 SAAADI. The CDR3 covers 17 residues. The CDR3 coding sequence is TGCGCCAGCAGTTCTTCCTCCGGGACAGGCTGGAACTATGGCTACACCTTC. It specifies CASSSSSGTGWNYGYTF.

This chain links TRBV28 with TRBJ1-5; D remains ambiguous. Germline CDR1 MDHEN, CDR2 SYDVKM. The CDR3 covers 12 residues. Trimming pared 3 bases from V and 4 bases from J, leaving 4 bases between. CDR3 residues: CASSFWNQPQHF. The CDR3 region has the DNA TGTGCCAGCAGTTTTTGGAATCAGCCCCAGCATTTT.

V gene TRBV5-1 combines with J gene TRBJ2-7, with 9 bases identical to TRBD1. Per the germline V gene, CDR1 is SGHRS and CDR2 is YFSETQ. The CDR3 is 14 amino acids. V trimming: 4 bases; J trimming: 6 bases; junction bases outside the gene matches: 8. The DNA for the CDR3 is TGCGCCAGCAGCAATGGACAGGGGAGACGCGAGCAGTACTTC. Its protein is CASSNGQGRREQYF.

This chain connects TRBV5-1 to TRBJ2-5, with D possibly matching TRBD1 (7 bases). The CDR3 has 14 amino acids. The germline V gene has CDR1 SGHRS and CDR2 YFSETQ. V was trimmed by 5 bases and J by 5 bases, leaving 16 bases between them. The CDR3 sequence: CASRDTGAGETQYF. The DNA of the CDR3 is TGCGCCAGCAGAGATACAGGGGCGGGGGAGACCCAGTACTTC.